Listed below are T cell receptor beta chains from one sample, sequenced in a study of human T cells and chemical hapten exposure. TCRdb re-called the RACE reads through MiXCR, storing one row per CDR3 protein. This sample yields some 250,000 distinct CDR3 sequences, of which around 7.7% are seen a single time; more than 0.95% belongs to the top ten. The input for sequencing was whole blood, taken in connection with sensitization to the hapten diphenylcyclopropenone (DPC). The receptor set was obtained from a man aged 18-30 years with alopecia areata. Some clones in this sample may be carry-over from other donors' samples. Both conserved end residues are part of each CDR3. D genes are given only for firm matches. Rows may omit the clone size; those that give it use once, few, many or a size class.

d_gene | j_gene | v_gene | abundance | CDR3aa | CDR3nt
. | TRBJ1-5 | TRBV4-3 | . | CASSQYIEDQPQHF | TGCGCCAGCAGCCAGTATATAGAGGATCAGCCCCAGCATTTT
. | TRBJ1-3 | TRBV20-1 | . | CSARGSYAGNTIYF | TGCAGTGCTAGAGGGTCGTATGCTGGAAACACCATATATTTT
. | TRBJ1-6 | TRBV6-6 | few | CASSSVYNSPLHF | TGTGCCAGCAGTTCAGTCTATAATTCACCCCTCCACTTT
. | TRBJ2-4 | TRBV5-5 | many | CASTLAGSDWDNIQYF | TGTGCCAGCACTCTCGCGGGTTCCGACTGGGATAACATTCAGTACTTC
. | TRBJ2-1 | TRBV5-1 | few | CASSSRGSRDEQFF | TGCGCCAGCAGCTCCCGGGGGAGTCGCGATGAGCAGTTCTTC
. | TRBJ1-4 | TRBV3-1 | . | CASSQDRGPGSFQSPFF | TGTGCCAGCAGCCAAGATCGCGGCCCGGGCTCGTTCCAATCTCCGTTTTTT
. | TRBJ2-3 | TRBV7-2 | . | CASSLRRGEWNTQYF | TGTGCCAGCAGCTTACGCAGGGGGGAGTGGAATACGCAGTATTTT
TRBD1 | TRBJ2-1 | TRBV20-1 | . | CSAETGTAYNEQFF | TGCAGTGCTGAAACCGGGACAGCATACAATGAGCAGTTCTTC
. | TRBJ2-3 | TRBV4-1 | few | CASSGSRAGSDTQYF | TGCGCCAGCAGCGGAAGTCGGGCGGGCTCAGATACGCAGTATTTT
. | TRBJ2-3 | TRBV6-5 | . | CASSSLQGLTQYF | TGTGCCAGCAGTTCCCTACAGGGCTTGACGCAGTATTTT